This T cell receptor (beta chain) was observed in a study of CD8 T cells in ankylosing spondylitis. This clonotype was observed at least ten times. Its specificity is unknown. General study results and limits: Characteristic, it appeared, of ankylosing spondylitis blood was a TCR beta motif of several highly homologous variants. Researchers reportedly found disease-linked clones significantly enriched in matched ankylosing spondylitis synovial fluid. Those disease-linked clones were CD8+; they were also relatively rare in peripheral blood.

Quantitative 5'-RACE with molecular barcodes was used to make the TCR beta libraries. TCRdb fed the 5' RACE reads into MiXCR, producing one record per CDR3 protein. The data show hundreds of thousands of distinct CDR3 sequences, approximately 10% seen once. The clonotype originates from a male donor with ankylosing spondylitis. The specimen was blood, either unsorted or a sorted T cell fraction (not recorded which).

The CDR3 sequence: CSAIRSSGANYEQYF. The CDR3 DNA reads TGCAGTGCCATCCGAAGTAGCGGGGCTAACTACGAGCAGTACTTC. The chain has TRBV20-1 and TRBJ2-7, with 8 bases lining up with TRBD2. The germline gives CDR1 DFQATT, CDR2 SNEGSKA (reference sequence). V trimming: 6 bases; J trimming: 3 bases; junction bases outside the gene matches: 13. CDR3 length: 15 amino acids.